One T cell receptor beta chain is described in this entry. Its antigen is not known. This table comes from immunoSEQ multiplex PCR, and its TCRdb copy is limited to in-frame clones, with some not included. Of 90,000 to 120,000 clones in the sample, around 92% are singletons; the top ten hold 8% to 10%. The data were obtained in a study of T cell responses to AZD1222 COVID-19 vaccine. Study results and limitations: Spike-specific TCR breadth and depth went up after people got two AZD1222 doses. Just a handful of people given AZD1222 tested seropositive at baseline.

With 5 bases removed from V and 3 bases from J, the gap between germline ends came to 8 bases. This CDR3 comprises 12 residues. This clonotype originated in an adult who received the AZD1222 COVID-19 vaccine. The material sequenced was peripheral blood, taken 28 days after the second AZD1222 dose. The rearrangement uses TRBV12-3 or TRBV12-4 and TRBJ2-7; no clear D. DNA of the CDR3: TGTGCCAGCAGTCCAGCCCTCTACGAGCAGTACTTC. This translates into CASSPALYEQYF.